These 22 T cell receptor beta chains originate from one sample sequenced in a study of lymphopenia after photon versus proton radiotherapy. Some clones are missing from TCRdb's copy, which holds only in-frame ones; the method was immunoSEQ multiplex PCR. The top ten clones hold about a sixth of a sample with 45,000 to 65,000 clones, 92% of them seen once. The sample here was peripheral blood, taken from a patient treated with photon-based radiotherapy. All receptors derive from a middle-aged woman with cholangiocarcinoma.

The V call is TRBV27, the J call TRBJ2-3, with 9 positions matching TRBD2. CDR3 length: 20 amino acids. Trimming cost V 7 bases and J 5 bases; bases outside gene matches: 25. The germline V gene has CDR1 MNHEY and CDR2 SMNVEV (reference sequence). The CDR3 DNA sequence: TGTGCCAGCATACCGTCCGTGCCATCATTAGCGGGAGCCCTGGGAGATACGCAGTATTTT. Its protein product is CASIPSVPSLAGALGDTQYF.

The chain joins TRBV7-3 to TRBJ2-5; possibly TRBD1 or TRBD2 for D (5 bases each). V was cut by 3 bases and J by 5 bases, with 19 bases left in between. CDR3 length: 16 residues. CDR1 SGHTA and CDR2 FQGTGA come from the germline V gene. CDR3 bases: TGTGCCAGCAGCTTCGAGGGACCGGGGTCGTCTGAGACCCAGTACTTC. This sequence encodes CASSFEGPGSSETQYF.

This rearrangement joins TRBV15 to TRBJ2-7; 11 bases align to TRBD2. The trim removed 5 bases at V and 5 bases at J, leaving 8 bases unmatched. This CDR3 region has 15 residues. Germline values: CDR1 LNHNV, CDR2 YYDKDF (reference sequence). The DNA of the CDR3 is TGTGCCACCAGCGGGGGTAGCGGGAGGGGGAACGAGCAGTACTTC. It yields the protein CATSGGSGRGNEQYF.

CDR3 protein: CAWRLKVAGVGEQYF. Here the CDR3 DNA reads TGTGCCTGGAGGCTTAAAGTAGCGGGAGTAGGCGAGCAGTACTTC. The V and J genes are TRBV30 and TRBJ2-7, with TRBD2 matching over 9 bases. V trimming: 3 bases; J trimming: 6 bases; junction bases outside the gene matches: 12. From germline, CDR1 is GTSNPN and CDR2 SVGIG (reference sequence). This CDR3 region has 15 residues. Combining the CDR3 with reference TRBV30 and TRBJ2-7 gives the whole variable domain SQTIHQWPATLVQPVGSPLSLECTVEGTSNPNLYWYRQAAGRGLQLLFYSVGIGQISSEVPQNLSASRPQDRQFILSSKKLLLSDSGFYLCAWRLKVAGVGEQYFGPGTRLTVT.

The rearrangement uses TRBV29-1 and TRBJ2-2, with D possibly TRBD1 on 6 matching bases. Trimming pared 6 bases from V and 1 base from J, leaving 12 bases between. The germline V gene has CDR1 SQVTM and CDR2 ANQGSEA. This CDR3 is built from 14 residues. The CDR3 protein is CSVNFRGNTGELFF. The CDR3 DNA is TGCAGCGTAAACTTCAGGGGGAACACCGGGGAGCTGTTTTTT.

V gene TRBV6-1 combines with J gene TRBJ1-2; TRBD1 is a possible D gene (5 bases). This CDR3 is 13 amino acids long. Germline CDR1 reads MNHNS; CDR2 reads SASEGT. V was clipped by 5 bases and J by 4 bases, with 11 bases between them. The CDR3 region has the DNA TGTGCCAGCAGTCTGAGACAGCTCTATGGCTACACCTTC. Protein: CASSLRQLYGYTF.

The J gene is TRBJ2-3, the V gene TRBV7-9; D is ambiguous. Germline V lookup: CDR1 SEHNR, CDR2 FQNEAQ (reference sequence). Trimming removed 3 bases at V and 3 bases at J, with 7 bases between. This CDR3 is 13 amino acids long. CDR3 loop: CASSFRVTDTQYF. The DNA of the CDR3 is TGTGCCAGCAGCTTCCGGGTTACAGATACGCAGTATTTT.

The chain carries TRBV28 and TRBJ1-3, with no clear D. The CDR3 length is 15 residues. Germline CDR1 MDHEN, CDR2 SYDVKM. With 5 bases removed from V and 0 bases from J, the gap between germline ends came to 11 bases. The CDR3 DNA sequence: TGTGCCAGCAGTGGGATAGAACTCTCTGGAAACACCATATATTTT. The encoded protein is CASSGIELSGNTIYF. Drawing the rest from reference TRBV28 and TRBJ1-3, the complete variable domain is DVKVTQSSRYLVKRTGEKVFLECVQDMDHENMFWYRQDPGLGLRLIYFSYDVKMKEKGDIPEGYSVSREKKERFSLILESASTNQTSMYLCASSGIELSGNTIYFGEGSWLTVV.

As DNA, the CDR3 is TGTGCCGCGACACAGGGTGGCACTGAAGCTTTCTTT. It codes for CAATQGGTEAFF. The gene calls are TRBV10-3 and TRBJ1-1; the D gene is possibly TRBD1 (6 bases). The V gene's germline CDR1 is ENHRY and CDR2 SYGVKD. V gave up 11 bases and J gave up 4 bases, with 14 bases separating them. CDR3 length equals 12 residues.

The V call is TRBV11-2, the J call TRBJ2-5; either TRBD1 or TRBD2 may fit D (6 bases each). V gave up 4 bases and J gave up 3 bases, with 21 bases separating them. Germline CDR1 SGHAT, CDR2 FQNNGV. This CDR3 region has 17 residues. The CDR3 DNA reads as TGTGCCAGCAGCTCAAATAACAGGGCGGGGTGGGAAGAGACCCAGTACTTC. Translated: CASSSNNRAGWEETQYF.

The rearrangement links TRBV19 to TRBJ2-2, with 7 bases matching TRBD2. V trimming: 8 bases; J trimming: 4 bases; junction bases outside the gene matches: 10. Germline lookup yields CDR1 LNHDA and CDR2 SQIVND (reference sequence). The CDR3 loop spans 15 amino acids. CDR3 DNA: TGTGCCAGTTGGGACCTCCCGGGGGGCACCGGGGAGCTGTTTTTT. Amino acids: CASWDLPGGTGELFF.

J is TRBJ2-2 and V is TRBV11-2; D is uncertain. Per the germline V gene, CDR1 is SGHAT and CDR2 is FQNNGV. The CDR3 extends over 14 amino acids. Deletions cut 3 bases from V and 0 bases from J, with 5 bases between. CDR3 sequence (DNA): TGTGCCAGCAGCTTTAAAGCGAACACCGGGGAGCTGTTTTTT. Translation: CASSFKANTGELFF.

This clone was found once. CDR3 bases: TGTGCCAGCAGCGCCCCAGGGGTGGGCAATCAGCCCCAGCATTTT. Translated: CASSAPGVGNQPQHF. The chain has TRBV7-8 and TRBJ1-5; a possible D gene is TRBD1 (6 bases). Trimming removed 5 bases from V and 2 bases from J, with 13 bases in between. Germline loops: CDR1 SGHVS, CDR2 FQNEAQ. The CDR3 is 15 residues long.

This sequence joins TRBV29-1 and TRBJ1-1, with D maybe TRBD1 (5 bases). The V and J ends lost 2 bases and 1 base respectively, with 11 bases between them. The CDR3 is 14 amino acids. In germline, CDR1 is SQVTM, CDR2 ANQGSEA. This CDR3 is CSVERDSQNTEAFF. CDR3 bases: TGCAGCGTTGAAAGGGACTCCCAGAACACTGAAGCTTTCTTT.

The chain has TRBV7-8 and TRBJ2-1; no clear D gene. The CDR3 consists of 8 residues. V lost 11 bases, J lost 4 bases, and 0 bases lay in between. Per germline, CDR1 SGHVS and CDR2 FQNEAQ. CDR3 sequence (DNA): TGTGCCTACAATGAGCAGTTCTTC. This encodes CAYNEQFF.

The chain has TRBV27 and TRBJ1-2; perhaps TRBD1 as D (6 bases). V dropped 6 bases and J dropped 7 bases, with 15 bases sitting between them. CDR3 length: 13 amino acids. Germline V gene lookup returns CDR1 MNHEY and CDR2 SMNVEV (reference sequence). CDR3 in DNA: TGTGCCAGCAGACTGGCAGGGGAGCGTGGCTACACCTTC. Translated, it gives CASRLAGERGYTF.

The V and J genes are TRBV5-6 and TRBJ1-6; no clear D. Between the trimmed V and J ends, which lost 4 bases and 7 bases, there was a span of 9 bases. Germline-derived CDR1 and CDR2 are SGHDT and YYEEEE. The CDR3 loop spans 13 amino acids. The DNA of the CDR3 is TGTGCCAGCAGCCAGACGGGGAATTCACCCCTCCACTTT. This encodes CASSQTGNSPLHF.

This sequence joins TRBV27 and TRBJ2-2; 10 nucleotides agree with TRBD2. V trimming: 6 bases; J trimming: 1 base; junction bases outside the gene matches: 2. The CDR3 is 15 residues long. In germline, CDR1 is MNHEY, CDR2 SMNVEV (reference sequence). The CDR3 DNA reads as TGTGCCAGCAGCTGGACTAGCGGGAACACCGGGGAGCTGTTTTTT. Encoded protein: CASSWTSGNTGELFF.

This clone was counted once. The chain is built from TRBV9 and TRBJ2-7, with a weak D call TRBD2 (6 bases). Trimming left V 3 bases short and J 1 base short, with 17 bases between. CDR1 SGDLS and CDR2 YYNGEE come from the germline V gene. This CDR3 has 16 residues. The CDR3 DNA follows: TGTGCCAGCAGCGAGAATTGGGGGGTCCCATCCTACGAGCAGTACTTC. Amino acids: CASSENWGVPSYEQYF.

DNA for the CDR3: TGTGCCAGCTCTGACATCAGGGGCGGTGGCTACACCTTC. Its protein product is CASSDIRGGGYTF. This chain uses TRBV28 with TRBJ1-2, with D perhaps matching TRBD1 (6 bases). This CDR3 spans 13 amino acids. Germline assignment: CDR1 MDHEN and CDR2 SYDVKM. Trimming pared 8 bases from V and 7 bases from J, leaving 17 bases between.

This rearrangement joins TRBV5-6 to TRBJ1-2, with D perhaps matching TRBD1 (5 bases). The germline V and J ends were trimmed by 1 base and 8 bases, with 12 bases remaining between them. Germline-derived CDR1 and CDR2 are SGHDT and YYEEEE. The CDR3 has 13 amino acids. The CDR3: CASSLNRGPGYTF. DNA of the CDR3: TGTGCCAGCAGCTTGAATAGGGGCCCGGGCTACACCTTC.

This clone has just a few counts. The chain couples TRBV6-5 to TRBJ1-5; no clear D. V dropped 4 bases and J dropped 2 bases, with 9 bases sitting between them. The CDR3 has 14 residues. CDR1 is MNHEY and CDR2 is SVGAGI in the germline V gene. This CDR3 is CASSLEGGNQPQHF. CDR3 DNA sequence: TGTGCCAGCAGTTTGGAGGGTGGCAATCAGCCCCAGCATTTT.